The next 16 T cell receptor beta chains were all read from a single sample in a study of T cell clonotyping in hematopoietic cell transplantation. Time point defined: recipient sample about 28 days before transplant, after cytoreduction. Libraries were prepared by immunoSEQ multiplex PCR; TCRdb keeps only in-frame clonotypes and omits some of them. This sample has about 20,000 clones, with 86% found just once. The input for sequencing was peripheral blood mononuclear cells, taken before stem cell transplant. The receptors derive from a man aged 45-65 years with acute myeloid leukemia. Some clones in this sample may be carry-over from other donors' samples.

V gene TRBV19 combines with J gene TRBJ1-2; D might be TRBD1 (5 bases). In germline, CDR1 is LNHDA, CDR2 SQIVND (reference sequence). V lost 2 bases, J lost 5 bases, and 9 bases lay in between. This CDR3 is 13 amino acids long. Here the CDR3 DNA reads TGTGCCAGTAGTATACGGGGACTATATGGCTACACCTTC. Residues: CASSIRGLYGYTF.

This chain connects TRBV7-9 to TRBJ2-1; 8 bases map to TRBD2. CDR1 is SEHNR and CDR2 is FQNEAQ in the germline V gene (reference sequence). The J segment lost 6 bases and the V segment lost 5 bases, leaving 9 bases of the junction unmatched. This CDR3 comprises 15 residues. The CDR3 protein is CASSAGGGQGNEQFF. The CDR3 region has the DNA TGTGCCAGCAGCGCCGGGGGGGGCCAGGGCAATGAGCAGTTCTTC.

The chain links TRBV7-2 to TRBJ2-5; 9 positions agree with TRBD2. Germline trimming cut 7 bases from V and 3 bases from J; bases unmatched to any gene: 6. The CDR3 has 14 residues. The V gene's germline CDR1 is SGHTA and CDR2 FQGNSA. The CDR3 sequence: CASTLGTSKETQYF. Here the CDR3 DNA reads TGTGCCAGCACCCTCGGGACTAGCAAAGAGACCCAGTACTTC.

The chain uses TRBV29-1 and TRBJ2-1; 9 nucleotides match TRBD1. Germline V gene data show CDR1 as SQVTM and CDR2 as ANQGSEA. CDR3 length equals 14 residues. Trimming cost V 7 bases and J 2 bases; bases outside gene matches: 6. In nucleotides, the CDR3 is TGCAGCGCGACCCGACAGGGGGCCTACAATGAGCAGTTCTTC. Its translation is CSATRQGAYNEQFF.

This clone is a singleton in its sample. The gene calls are TRBV7-6 and TRBJ2-7; D perhaps matches TRBD1 (6 bases). This CDR3 spans 14 amino acids. V dropped 4 bases and J dropped 2 bases, with 12 bases sitting between them. Germline lookup yields CDR1 SGHVS and CDR2 FNYEAQ. The CDR3 bases are TGTGCCAGCAGCTCGCGGACAGCTCCCTACGAGCAGTACTTC. This translates into CASSSRTAPYEQYF.

The V gene is TRBV6-5, the J gene TRBJ1-2, with D perhaps matching TRBD1 (6 bases). The CDR3 covers 13 residues. CDR1 is MNHEY and CDR2 is SVGAGI in the germline V gene. V was trimmed by 2 bases and J by 4 bases, leaving 8 bases between them. The CDR3, as DNA: TGTGCCAGCAGTTACGGGGGGCCCTATGGCTACACCTTC. Its protein product is CASSYGGPYGYTF.

The chain has TRBV4-3 and TRBJ2-7, with TRBD1 as a possible D gene (6 bases). The CDR3 totals 17 residues. Trimming left V 0 bases short and J 0 bases short, with 15 bases between. Germline CDR1 LGHNA, CDR2 YSLEER. The CDR3 region is CASSQESAQGSSYEQYF. The CDR3 DNA sequence: TGCGCCAGCAGCCAAGAGTCGGCGCAGGGGAGCTCCTACGAGCAGTACTTC.

The chain combines TRBV4-2 with TRBJ1-3; D is perhaps TRBD1 (6 bases). Germline loops: CDR1 LGHNA, CDR2 YNFKEQ. This CDR3 contains 14 residues. V was pared by 1 base and J by 4 bases, with 8 bases between. The CDR3 sequence is CASSQGGPGNTIYF. CDR3 DNA sequence: TGTGCCAGCAGCCAAGGGGGGCCAGGAAACACCATATATTTT.

This clone showed up just a few times. The chain links TRBV6-5 to TRBJ1-6; maybe TRBD1 (6 bases). This CDR3 contains 15 residues. The germline V gene has CDR1 MNHEY and CDR2 SVGAGI. Trimming took off 10 bases at V and 10 bases at J, with 23 bases between the two ends. CDR3 region: CATQGFRVEGSPLHF. The CDR3 DNA is TGTGCCACACAGGGATTTCGGGTCGAGGGGTCACCCCTCCACTTT.

The sample holds one count of this clone. V usage is TRBV4-3 and J usage is TRBJ1-1; D uncertain. CDR1 is LGHNA and CDR2 is YSLEER in the germline V gene. V was shortened by 2 bases and J by 1 base, with 8 bases between the two germline ends. The CDR3 contains 14 residues. CDR3 region: CASSQTGRNTEAFF. In DNA form, the CDR3 reads TGCGCCAGCAGCCAAACGGGAAGGAACACTGAAGCTTTCTTT.

The chain uses TRBV4-3 and TRBJ2-5; a possible D gene is TRBD2 (5 bases). Per the germline V gene, CDR1 is LGHNA and CDR2 is YSLEER. The ends were cut back, 0 bases at V and 2 bases at J, with 10 bases in the middle. CDR3 length: 15 residues. In DNA, the CDR3 is TGCGCCAGCAGCCAAGATGTAGGACTTCAAGAGACCCAGTACTTC. It is translated as CASSQDVGLQETQYF.

The CDR3 loop is CSVVIGDRGWGEQYF. DNA of the CDR3: TGCAGCGTTGTCATCGGGGACAGGGGATGGGGCGAGCAGTACTTC. The rearrangement joins TRBV29-1 to TRBJ2-7, with 10 bases lining up with TRBD1. Germline V gives CDR1 SQVTM, CDR2 ANQGSEA. CDR3 length: 15 residues. Trimming cost V 4 bases and J 6 bases; bases outside gene matches: 12.

This chain uses TRBV10-3 with TRBJ2-7; D call uncertain. V was pared by 5 bases and J by 2 bases, with 7 bases between. The CDR3 runs 12 residues. Germline values: CDR1 ENHRY, CDR2 SYGVKD. CDR3 loop: CAISINTYEQYF. The DNA of the CDR3 is TGTGCCATCAGTATTAACACCTACGAGCAGTACTTC.

This clone came up once. The chain links TRBV7-2 to TRBJ2-7; 8 bases map to TRBD1. The CDR3 consists of 15 residues. CDR1 is SGHTA and CDR2 is FQGNSA in the germline V gene. Trimming took 2 bases from V and 2 from J; bases not matched to a gene: 5. DNA of the CDR3: TGTGCCAGCAGCTTATCAGGACAGGGAACCTACGAGCAGTACTTC. Residues: CASSLSGQGTYEQYF.

The chain employs TRBV7-2 and TRBJ2-2; D ambiguous. Germline values: CDR1 SGHTA, CDR2 FQGNSA. This CDR3 contains 16 residues. V lost 5 bases, J lost 0 bases, and 13 bases lay in between. The CDR3: CASSPFASANTGELFF. The DNA for the CDR3 is TGTGCCAGCAGCCCTTTCGCAAGCGCGAACACCGGGGAGCTGTTTTTT. Combining the CDR3 with reference TRBV7-2 and TRBJ2-2 gives the whole variable domain GAGVSQSPSNKVTEKGKDVELRCDPISGHTALYWYRQSLGQGLEFLIYFQGNSAPDKSGLPSDRFSAERTGGSVSTLTIQRTQQEDSAVYLCASSPFASANTGELFFGEGSRLTVL.

The chain employs TRBV6-5 and TRBJ1-2; a weak D match, TRBD1 (5 bases). Germline CDR1 reads MNHEY; CDR2 reads SVGAGI. The CDR3 is made up of 16 amino acids. The ends were cut back, 2 bases at V and 1 base at J, with 14 bases in the middle. This chain's CDR3 is CASSYNRQFINYGYTF. CDR3 in DNA: TGTGCCAGCAGTTACAACCGACAGTTTATTAACTATGGCTACACCTTC.